This entry lists 4 T cell receptor beta chains sequenced from one sample in a study of response to subunit inactivated influenza vaccine. TCRdb reprocessed the RT-PCR reads via MiXCR and lists one record per CDR3 protein. The sample shows 550,000 to 600,000 distinct CDR3 sequences, 10% to 15% of them seen only once. Here the sequenced sample was PBMCs from blood, taken on the day of vaccination. These receptor sequences come from a man aged 50-60 years who received an inactivated influenza vaccine.

The chain employs TRBV18 and TRBJ1-3; D may be TRBD1 (5 bases). Germline-derived CDR1 and CDR2 are KGHSH and LQKENI. The CDR3 has 15 amino acids. Trimming removed 0 bases from V and 2 bases from J, with 8 bases in between. This CDR3 reads CASSPPGRAGNTIYF. Written as DNA, the CDR3 is TGTGCCAGCTCACCACCGGGCAGGGCTGGAAACACCATATATTTT.

This clonotype has ten or more counts. V usage is TRBV20-1 and J usage is TRBJ2-1, with 12 bases fitting TRBD2. Unmatched junction bases numbered 7, after V lost 4 bases and J lost 0 bases. This CDR3 region has 17 residues. Germline CDR1 DFQATT, CDR2 SNEGSKA (reference sequence). Here the CDR3 reads CSAISTSGSGSYNEQFF. DNA of the CDR3: TGCAGTGCTATCTCGACTAGCGGGAGCGGCTCCTACAATGAGCAGTTCTTC.

This clonotype showed up just a few times. The chain has TRBV20-1 and TRBJ2-7, with 7 bases matching TRBD2. The CDR3 consists of 14 residues. V lost 1 base to trimming and J lost 0 bases; unmatched junction nucleotides: 3. The germline CDR1 and CDR2 sequences are DFQATT and SNEGSKA (reference sequence). The CDR3 here is CSARVLAVSYEQYF. The DNA of the CDR3 is TGCAGTGCTAGAGTTCTAGCGGTCTCCTACGAGCAGTACTTC.

This clonotype has just a few counts. This chain uses TRBV2 with TRBJ2-7; D unclear. The V gene's germline CDR1 is SNHLY and CDR2 FYNNEI. This CDR3 spans 12 amino acids. The germline V and J ends were trimmed by 7 bases and 2 bases, with 9 bases remaining between them. In nucleotides, the CDR3 is TGTGCCAGCACTGCTGGCACCTACGAGCAGTACTTC. Its translation is CASTAGTYEQYF.